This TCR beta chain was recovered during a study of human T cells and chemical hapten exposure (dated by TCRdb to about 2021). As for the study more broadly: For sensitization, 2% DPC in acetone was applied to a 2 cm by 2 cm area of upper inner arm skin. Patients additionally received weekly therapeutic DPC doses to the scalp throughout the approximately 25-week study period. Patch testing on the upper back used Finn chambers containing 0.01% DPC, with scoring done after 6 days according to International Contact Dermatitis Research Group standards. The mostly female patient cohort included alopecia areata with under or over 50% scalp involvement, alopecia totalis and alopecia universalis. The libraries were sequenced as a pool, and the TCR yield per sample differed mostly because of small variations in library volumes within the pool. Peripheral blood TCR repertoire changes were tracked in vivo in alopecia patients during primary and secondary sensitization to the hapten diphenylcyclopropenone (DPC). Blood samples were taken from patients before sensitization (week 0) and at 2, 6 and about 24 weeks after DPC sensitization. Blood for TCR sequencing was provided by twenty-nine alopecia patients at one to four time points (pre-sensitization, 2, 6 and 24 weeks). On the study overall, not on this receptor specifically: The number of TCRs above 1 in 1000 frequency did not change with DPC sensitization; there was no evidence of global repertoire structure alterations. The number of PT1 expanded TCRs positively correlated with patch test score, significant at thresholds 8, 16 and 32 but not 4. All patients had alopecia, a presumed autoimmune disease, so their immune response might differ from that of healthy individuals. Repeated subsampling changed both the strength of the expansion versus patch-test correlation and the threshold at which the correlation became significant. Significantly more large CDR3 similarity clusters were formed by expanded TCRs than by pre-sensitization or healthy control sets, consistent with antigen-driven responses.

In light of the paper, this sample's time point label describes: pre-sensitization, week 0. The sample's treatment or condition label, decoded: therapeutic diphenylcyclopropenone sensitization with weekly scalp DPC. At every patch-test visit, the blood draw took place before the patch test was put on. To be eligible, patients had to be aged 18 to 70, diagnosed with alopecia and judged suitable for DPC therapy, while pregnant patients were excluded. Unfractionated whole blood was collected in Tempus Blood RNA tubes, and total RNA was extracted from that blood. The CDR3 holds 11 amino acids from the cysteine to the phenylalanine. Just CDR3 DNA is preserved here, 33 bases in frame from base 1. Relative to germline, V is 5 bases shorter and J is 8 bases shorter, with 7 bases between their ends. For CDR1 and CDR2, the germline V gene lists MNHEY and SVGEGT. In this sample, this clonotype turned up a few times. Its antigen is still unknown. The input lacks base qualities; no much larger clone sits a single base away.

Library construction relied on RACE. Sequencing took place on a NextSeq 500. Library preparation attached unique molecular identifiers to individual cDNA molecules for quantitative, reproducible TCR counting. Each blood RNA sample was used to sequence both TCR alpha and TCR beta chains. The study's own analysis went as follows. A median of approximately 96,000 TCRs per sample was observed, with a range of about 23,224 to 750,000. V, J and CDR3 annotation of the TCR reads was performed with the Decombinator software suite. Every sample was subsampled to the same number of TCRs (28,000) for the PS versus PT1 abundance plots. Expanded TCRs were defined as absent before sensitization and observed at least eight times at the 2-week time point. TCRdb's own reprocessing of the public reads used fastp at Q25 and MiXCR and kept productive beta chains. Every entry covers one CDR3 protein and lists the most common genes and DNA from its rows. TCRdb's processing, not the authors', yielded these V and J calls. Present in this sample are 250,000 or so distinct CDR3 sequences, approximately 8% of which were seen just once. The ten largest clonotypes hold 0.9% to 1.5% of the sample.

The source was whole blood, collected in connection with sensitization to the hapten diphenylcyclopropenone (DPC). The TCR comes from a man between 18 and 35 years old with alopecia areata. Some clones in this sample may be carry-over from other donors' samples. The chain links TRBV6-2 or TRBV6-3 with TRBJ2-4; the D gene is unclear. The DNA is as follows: TGTGCCAGCAGTAAAAGACACATTCAGTACTTC. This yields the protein CASSKRHIQYF.